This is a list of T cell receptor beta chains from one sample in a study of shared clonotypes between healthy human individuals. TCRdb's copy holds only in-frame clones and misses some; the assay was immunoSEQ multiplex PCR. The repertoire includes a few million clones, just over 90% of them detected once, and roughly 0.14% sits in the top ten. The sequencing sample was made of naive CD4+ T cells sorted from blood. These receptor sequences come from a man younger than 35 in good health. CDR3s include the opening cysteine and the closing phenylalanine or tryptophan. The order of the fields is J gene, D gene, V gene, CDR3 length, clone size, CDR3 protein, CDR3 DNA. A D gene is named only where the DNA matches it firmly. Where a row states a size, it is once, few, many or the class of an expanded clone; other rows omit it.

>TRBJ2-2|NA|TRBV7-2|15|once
CASSLGGYNTGELFF
TGTGCCAGCAGCTTAGGAGGGTACAACACCGGGGAGCTGTTTTTT
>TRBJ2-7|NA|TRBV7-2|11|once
CASSALDEQYF
TGTGCCAGCAGCGCCTTAGACGAGCAGTACTTC
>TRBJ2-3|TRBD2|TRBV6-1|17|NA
CASSGPSRAGGSDTQYF
TGTGCCAGCAGTGGGCCCTCGCGGGCGGGGGGGTCGGATACGCAGTATTTT
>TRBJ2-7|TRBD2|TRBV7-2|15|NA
CASSLGGLPHYEQYF
TGTGCCAGCAGCTTAGGGGGACTACCCCATTACGAGCAGTACTTC
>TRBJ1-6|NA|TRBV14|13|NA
CASSQGVSSPLHF
TGTGCCAGCAGCCAAGGAGTTAGTTCACCCCTCCACTTT
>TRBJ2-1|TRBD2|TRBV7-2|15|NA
CASSSQRETDNEQFF
TGTGCCAGCAGCTCCCAGCGGGAGACTGACAATGAGCAGTTCTTC
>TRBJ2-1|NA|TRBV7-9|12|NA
CASSHEAPGQFF
TGTGCCAGCAGCCACGAAGCCCCAGGACAGTTCTTC
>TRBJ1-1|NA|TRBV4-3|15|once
CASSHPGALNTEAFF
TGCGCCAGCAGCCATCCCGGGGCTTTGAACACTGAAGCTTTCTTT
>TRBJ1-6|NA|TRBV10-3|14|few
CAITDDSDNSPLHF
TGTGCCATCACCGATGACAGTGATAATTCACCCCTCCACTTT
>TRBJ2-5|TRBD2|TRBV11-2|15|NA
CASSLSSGAERTQYF
TGTGCCAGCAGCTTAAGTAGCGGGGCAGAGCGGACCCAGTACTTC
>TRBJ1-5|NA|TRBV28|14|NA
CASREGDSNQPQHF
TGTGCCAGCAGGGAGGGGGATAGCAATCAGCCCCAGCATTTT
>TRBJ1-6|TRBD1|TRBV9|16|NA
CASSSTRQGKNSPLHF
TGTGCCAGCAGCTCTACCCGACAGGGGAAGAATTCACCCCTCCACTTT
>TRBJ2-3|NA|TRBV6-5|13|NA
CASRQGGSDTQYF
TGTGCCAGCCGGCAGGGGGGATCAGATACGCAGTATTTT
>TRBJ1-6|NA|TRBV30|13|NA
CAWEVAGNSPLHF
TGTGCCTGGGAGGTGGCCGGTAATTCACCCCTCCACTTT
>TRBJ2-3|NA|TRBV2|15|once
CASSEGTGSTDTQYF
TGTGCCAGCAGTGAAGGAACAGGGAGCACAGATACGCAGTATTTT
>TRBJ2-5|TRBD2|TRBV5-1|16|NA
CASSRGTSELQETQYF
TGCGCCAGCAGCAGAGGGACTAGCGAACTCCAAGAGACCCAGTACTTC
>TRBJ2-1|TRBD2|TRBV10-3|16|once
CAISGTSGSSYNEQFF
TGTGCCATCAGCGGGACTAGCGGTAGCTCCTACAATGAGCAGTTCTTC
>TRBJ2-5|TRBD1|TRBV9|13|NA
CASSEGAGETQYF
TGTGCCAGCAGCGAGGGGGCCGGCGAGACCCAGTACTTC
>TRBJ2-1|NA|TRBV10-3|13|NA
CAISDRENNEQFF
TGTGCCATCAGTGATCGGGAAAACAATGAGCAGTTCTTC
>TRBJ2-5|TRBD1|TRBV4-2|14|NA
CASSRDRGTETQYF
TGTGCCAGCAGCCGGGACAGGGGCACCGAGACCCAGTACTTC
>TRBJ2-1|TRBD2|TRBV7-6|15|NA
CASSLAGGNYNEQFF
TGTGCCAGCAGCTTAGCGGGAGGGAACTACAATGAGCAGTTCTTC